This passage covers 26 T cell receptor beta chains from one sample sequenced in a study of T cell responses to AZD1222 COVID-19 vaccine. The protocol was immunoSEQ multiplex PCR, while the TCRdb copy is restricted to in-frame clones and leaves out a portion. The table records some 80,000 clones, approximately 88% of them present only once. Sequenced here: peripheral blood, sampled 28 days after the second dose of the MenACWY control vaccine. The origin of the receptors is an adult who received the MenACWY meningococcal vaccine as a control.

The chain has TRBV6-5 and TRBJ1-1, with 8 bases aligning to TRBD1. V shed 2 bases and J 13 bases; nucleotides not matched to a gene: 15. Looked up from germline, CDR1 is MNHEY and CDR2 is SVGAGI. The CDR3 consists of 15 residues. DNA of the CDR3: TGTGCCAGCAGTTACACCGCCGGACAGGGCGGGAGAGTTTTCTTT. Protein: CASSYTAGQGGRVFF.

This clone was seen a few times. The CDR3 protein is CASSQDPQVGSNQPQHF. The CDR3 nucleotides read TGCGCCAGCAGCCAAGATCCCCAGGTTGGCAGCAATCAGCCCCAGCATTTT. This sequence joins TRBV4-3 and TRBJ1-5; no clear D gene. In germline, CDR1 is LGHNA, CDR2 YSLEER. The length of the CDR3 is 17 residues. Trimming shortened V by 0 bases and J by 1 base, and 13 bases separated the two germline ends.

The chain is built from TRBV19 and TRBJ2-7; D is ambiguous. The germline CDR1 and CDR2 sequences are LNHDA and SQIVND (reference sequence). There are 14 residues in the CDR3. Trimming cost V 3 bases and J 2 bases, with 11 bases left between them. CDR3 DNA: TGTGCCAGTAGTATGAGAGACAAGCCCTACGAGCAGTACTTC. It codes for CASSMRDKPYEQYF.

The V gene is TRBV19, the J gene TRBJ1-1; the D gene is possibly TRBD1 (5 bases). CDR1 is LNHDA, CDR2 SQIVND, per germline (reference sequence). The V end was cut by 7 bases, the J end by 0 bases, with 12 bases between. This CDR3 is 14 amino acids long. This CDR3 reads CASTTGQMNTEAFF. The CDR3 DNA reads as TGTGCCAGTACCACGGGGCAGATGAACACTGAAGCTTTCTTT.

This chain links TRBV19 with TRBJ1-6, with D unresolved. The CDR3 consists of 14 residues. Deletions cut 6 bases from V and 0 bases from J, with 6 bases between. Germline V gene data show CDR1 as LNHDA and CDR2 as SQIVND (reference sequence). The CDR3 DNA sequence: TGTGCCAGTAGCGAGAGCTCCTATAATTCACCCCTCCACTTT. Translation gives CASSESSYNSPLHF.

The gene calls are TRBV28 and TRBJ2-1; 10 positions match TRBD1. The CDR3 is made up of 16 amino acids. CDR1 MDHEN and CDR2 SYDVKM come from the germline V gene. Unmatched junction bases numbered 5, after V lost 4 bases and J lost 2 bases. CDR3 nucleotides: TGTGCCAGCAGTTACACCGGGACAGGGGCCTACAATGAGCAGTTCTTC. This gives the protein CASSYTGTGAYNEQFF.

A single count supports this clone. This rearrangement joins TRBV5-1 to TRBJ1-6; no definite D call. V dropped 4 bases and J dropped 6 bases, with 8 bases sitting between them. Germline-derived CDR1 and CDR2 are SGHRS and YFSETQ. The CDR3 runs to 13 residues. CDR3 region: CASSTGGNSPLHF. The CDR3 DNA reads TGCGCCAGCAGCACCGGTGGTAATTCACCCCTCCACTTT.

V is TRBV2 and J is TRBJ1-2; D is unresolved. The CDR3 contains 11 residues. Germline-derived CDR1 and CDR2 are SNHLY and FYNNEI. V lost 6 bases, J lost 5 bases, and 7 bases lay in between. The CDR3 sequence is CASSQIYGYTF. As DNA, the CDR3 is TGTGCCAGCAGCCAAATATATGGCTACACCTTC.

The chain joins TRBV9 to TRBJ2-7, with TRBD2 matching 7 bases. Trimming took 4 bases from V and 0 from J; bases not matched to a gene: 4. The CDR3 has 14 amino acids. Germline V CDR1 and CDR2: SGDLS, YYNGEE. The CDR3 DNA is TGTGCCAGCAGCAAACTAGCGACCTCCTACGAGCAGTACTTC. Protein: CASSKLATSYEQYF.

This clone was seen a few times. The chain recombines TRBV7-2 with TRBJ2-1, with TRBD2 matching over 9 bases. CDR1 is SGHTA, CDR2 FQGNSA, per germline. V lost 3 bases to trimming and J lost 0 bases; unmatched junction nucleotides: 3. This CDR3 has 16 amino acids. The CDR3 DNA is TGTGCCAGCAGCTTGACTAGCGGTTACTCCTACAATGAGCAGTTCTTC. Translation: CASSLTSGYSYNEQFF. The variable domain in full, with the rest retrieved from reference TRBV7-2 and TRBJ2-1, is GAGVSQSPSNKVTEKGKDVELRCDPISGHTALYWYRQSLGQGLEFLIYFQGNSAPDKSGLPSDRFSAERTGGSVSTLTIQRTQQEDSAVYLCASSLTSGYSYNEQFFGPGTRLTVL.

The rearrangement uses TRBV2 and TRBJ1-1; D gene unclear. Germline V gene data show CDR1 as SNHLY and CDR2 as FYNNEI. V lost 7 bases, J lost 0 bases, and 12 bases lay in between. The CDR3 loop spans 14 amino acids. CDR3 bases: TGTGCCAGCACCCGACGGCGCATGAACACTGAAGCTTTCTTT. As protein: CASTRRRMNTEAFF.

The V call is TRBV4-1, the J call TRBJ1-1; D remains unclear. The CDR3 has 14 amino acids. CDR1 is MGHRA, CDR2 YSYEKL, per germline. V was clipped by 2 bases and J by 6 bases, with 13 bases between them. The CDR3 spells CASSQPHSGAEAFF. The DNA for the CDR3 is TGCGCCAGCAGCCAACCACACAGTGGCGCTGAAGCTTTCTTT.

The chain couples TRBV5-6 to TRBJ1-5; 9 bases line up with TRBD1. This CDR3 comprises 15 residues. The germline CDR1 and CDR2 sequences are SGHDT and YYEEEE. After removal of 3 bases from V and 2 bases from J, the junction contained 3 bases not matched to a gene. The CDR3 protein is CASSSDRGGNQPQHF. CDR3 DNA sequence: TGTGCCAGCAGCTCGGACAGGGGTGGCAATCAGCCCCAGCATTTT.

This chain joins TRBV19 and TRBJ1-5; the D gene is possibly TRBD1 (5 bases). The CDR3 spans 13 residues. CDR1 is LNHDA, CDR2 SQIVND, per germline (reference sequence). The V end lost 5 bases, the J end lost 4 bases, and 9 bases lay between the germline ends. In DNA, the CDR3 is TGTGCCAGTAGTCTACAGGATAATCAGCCCCAGCATTTT. As protein: CASSLQDNQPQHF.

The chain couples TRBV29-1 to TRBJ1-5; perhaps TRBD1 as D (5 bases). The V gene's germline CDR1 is SQVTM and CDR2 ANQGSEA. V lost 4 bases and J 7 bases, leaving 14 bases between the germline ends. This CDR3 contains 13 residues. CDR3 protein: CSVGQGGGQPQHF. Written as DNA, the CDR3 is TGCAGCGTTGGGCAGGGTGGAGGGCAGCCCCAGCATTTT.

The chain has TRBV10-3 and TRBJ1-2; tentative D call: TRBD1 (5 bases). Germline CDR1 and CDR2: ENHRY and SYGVKD. CDR3 length: 14 amino acids. V was shortened by 10 bases and J by 3 bases, with 18 bases between the two germline ends. The CDR3 nucleotides read TGTGCCACCAAAGGGGCAGCAGCGGACTATGGCTACACCTTC. The encoded protein is CATKGAAADYGYTF.

As concerns this clone: Within the sample, other DNA sequences also encode this same CDR3. This chain uses TRBV13 with TRBJ2-2; TRBD1 aligns across 7 bases. The CDR3 is made up of 16 amino acids. Per the germline V gene, CDR1 is PRHDT and CDR2 is FYEKMQ (reference sequence). Losses at the gene ends were 5 bases for V and 2 bases for J; bases not matched to a gene: 8. Written as DNA, the CDR3 is TGTGCCAGCAGCCCGAGGACAGGCCTCAACACCGGGGAGCTGTTTTTT. This translates into CASSPRTGLNTGELFF.

The chain has TRBV6-5 and TRBJ2-7; D is ambiguous. This CDR3 contains 13 residues. V was clipped by 11 bases and J by 0 bases, with 14 bases between them. Germline loops: CDR1 MNHEY, CDR2 SVGAGI. CDR3 amino acids: CAASLWGSYEQYF. Here the CDR3 DNA reads TGTGCCGCATCCTTGTGGGGCTCCTACGAGCAGTACTTC.

The genes are TRBV9 and TRBJ2-2, with D possibly matching TRBD2 (5 bases). The germline V and J ends were trimmed by 0 bases and 4 bases, with 13 bases remaining between them. From germline, CDR1 is SGDLS and CDR2 YYNGEE. The CDR3 contains 16 residues. In DNA form, the CDR3 reads TGTGCCAGCAGCGTAGATTTGGGAGTCACCACCGGGGAGCTGTTTTTT. Translating gives CASSVDLGVTTGELFF.

This sequence joins TRBV28 and TRBJ1-4; D uncertain. Trimming left V 9 bases short and J 2 bases short, with 10 bases between. This CDR3 spans 13 amino acids. Germline values: CDR1 MDHEN, CDR2 SYDVKM. DNA for the CDR3: TGTGCCAGTGGAAGAGCCACTAATGAAAAACTGTTTTTT. As protein: CASGRATNEKLFF.

The chain employs TRBV4-2 and TRBJ1-4, with TRBD1 as a possible D gene (5 bases). The V and J ends lost 0 bases and 0 bases respectively, with 14 bases between them. Germline lookup yields CDR1 LGHNA and CDR2 YNFKEQ. This CDR3 comprises 18 residues. CDR3 DNA: TGTGCCAGCAGCCAAGATCTTGGGGCAGACTCAACTAATGAAAAACTGTTTTTT. Its translation: CASSQDLGADSTNEKLFF.

This chain joins TRBV7-3 and TRBJ1-5; D is unresolved. This CDR3 comprises 13 residues. The germline V gene encodes CDR1 SGHTA and CDR2 FQGTGA. Trimming removed 2 bases from V and 7 bases from J, with 9 bases in between. CDR3 sequence reads: CASSLLGGQPQHF. In DNA form, the CDR3 reads TGTGCCAGCAGCTTATTAGGTGGGCAGCCCCAGCATTTT.

The V gene is TRBV11-2, the J gene TRBJ1-2; D unclear. The V gene lost 4 bases and the J gene lost 8 bases, with 14 bases spanning the gap. The CDR3 contains 13 residues. Looked up from germline, CDR1 is SGHAT and CDR2 is FQNNGV. As DNA, the CDR3 is TGTGCCAGCAGCTCCCTCTCAGCCCGGGGCTACACCTTC. Amino acid sequence: CASSSLSARGYTF.

The chain couples TRBV30 to TRBJ1-1; 7 bases fit TRBD1. This CDR3 spans 17 amino acids. Germline-derived CDR1 and CDR2 are GTSNPN and SVGIG (reference sequence). J was trimmed by 1 base and V by 5 bases; bases with no gene match: 16. CDR3 sequence: CAWLQGPIQRANTEAFF. CDR3 DNA sequence: TGTGCCTGGTTACAGGGGCCAATCCAAAGGGCGAACACTGAAGCTTTCTTT.

This chain uses TRBV29-1 with TRBJ2-1, with 7 bases identical to TRBD1. V gave up 7 bases and J gave up 6 bases; unmatched junction bases: 6. The CDR3 extends over 12 amino acids. Germline CDR1 SQVTM, CDR2 ANQGSEA. The CDR3 loop reads CSARAGGNEQFF. CDR3 DNA: TGCAGCGCCCGGGCAGGGGGCAATGAGCAGTTCTTC.

There are a few counts of this clone. This sequence joins TRBV11-3 and TRBJ2-3, with D uncertain. The V gene's germline CDR1 is SGHNT and CDR2 YENEEA. V dropped 0 bases and J dropped 6 bases, with 16 bases sitting between them. This CDR3 contains 16 residues. The DNA of the CDR3 is TGTGCCAGCAGCTTAGACAGCGACCAAATACTCGATACGCAGTATTTT. Encoded protein: CASSLDSDQILDTQYF. The variable domain in full, with the rest retrieved from reference TRBV11-3 and TRBJ2-3, is EAGVVQSPRYKIIEKKQPVAFWCNPISGHNTLYWYLQNLGQGPELLIRYENEEAVDDSQLPKDRFSAERLKGVDSTLKIQPAELGDSAVYLCASSLDSDQILDTQYFGPGTRLTVL.